This TCR beta chain was recorded in a study of siplizumab effects on memory and regulatory T cells. As for this clone: What it recognizes is unknown.

General observations from the study: Proliferating siplizumab-culture Tregs lacked confirmation of suppressive function.

Clones were sequenced by immunoSEQ multiplex PCR, and TCRdb holds only the in-frame ones, with some missing. The data contain some 100,000 clones, roughly 95% of them singletons. The germline V and J ends were trimmed by 0 bases and 4 bases, with 15 bases remaining between them. This CDR3 is 16 amino acids long. The germline gives CDR1 MNHEY, CDR2 SVGAGI. The TCR comes from a human donor in good health. The material sequenced was naive CD4+ T cells sorted from blood. The V and J genes are TRBV6-5 and TRBJ1-2; D is unresolved. CDR3 DNA: TGTGCCAGCAGTTACTCGAATACAGCCCTAGGCTATGGCTACACCTTC. Its protein is CASSYSNTALGYGYTF.